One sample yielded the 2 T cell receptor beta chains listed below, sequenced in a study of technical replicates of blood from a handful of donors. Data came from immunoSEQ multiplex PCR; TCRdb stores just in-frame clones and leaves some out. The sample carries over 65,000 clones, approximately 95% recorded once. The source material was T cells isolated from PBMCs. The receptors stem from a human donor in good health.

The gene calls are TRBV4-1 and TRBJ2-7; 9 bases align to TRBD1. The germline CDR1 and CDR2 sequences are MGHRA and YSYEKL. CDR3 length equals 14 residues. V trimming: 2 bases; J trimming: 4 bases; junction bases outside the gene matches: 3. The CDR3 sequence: CASSQWDRVYEQYF. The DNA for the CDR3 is TGCGCCAGCAGCCAATGGGACAGGGTGTACGAGCAGTACTTC.

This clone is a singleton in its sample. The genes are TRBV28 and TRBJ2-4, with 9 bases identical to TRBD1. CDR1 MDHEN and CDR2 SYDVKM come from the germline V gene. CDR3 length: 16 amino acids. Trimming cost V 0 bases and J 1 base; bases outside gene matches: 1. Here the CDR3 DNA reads TGTGCCAGCAGTTTATGGGGGACAGGGGCCAAAAACATTCAGTACTTC. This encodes CASSLWGTGAKNIQYF.